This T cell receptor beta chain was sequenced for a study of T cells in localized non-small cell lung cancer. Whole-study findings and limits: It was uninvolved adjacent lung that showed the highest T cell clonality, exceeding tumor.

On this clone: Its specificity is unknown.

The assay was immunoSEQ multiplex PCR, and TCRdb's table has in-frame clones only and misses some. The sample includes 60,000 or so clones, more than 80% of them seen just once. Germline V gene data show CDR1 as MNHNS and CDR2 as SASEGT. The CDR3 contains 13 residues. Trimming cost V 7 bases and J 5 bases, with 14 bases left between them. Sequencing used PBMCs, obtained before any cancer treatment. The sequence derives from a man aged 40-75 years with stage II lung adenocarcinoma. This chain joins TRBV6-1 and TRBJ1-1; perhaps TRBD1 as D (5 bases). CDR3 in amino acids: CASTPGWGTEAFF. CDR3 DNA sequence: TGTGCCAGCACCCCAGGGTGGGGGACTGAAGCTTTCTTT.